Each of the 21 T cell receptor beta chains below was sequenced from the same sample in a study of glioma-infiltrating T cells after dendritic cell vaccination. Sequencing was performed with immunoSEQ multiplex PCR; in TCRdb, only in-frame clones are kept and a portion is missing. The table has roughly 100,000 clones, roughly 76% seen once. The sample consisted of blood, taken before dendritic cell vaccination. The receptors derive from a human donor with glioblastoma.

J is TRBJ2-2 and V is TRBV7-9, with D perhaps matching TRBD1 (5 bases). Per the germline V gene, CDR1 is SEHNR and CDR2 is FQNEAQ (reference sequence). The CDR3 spans 17 residues. V lost 3 bases, J lost 0 bases, and 14 bases lay in between. This CDR3 is CASSFPGQGTNTGELFF. CDR3 nucleotide sequence: TGTGCCAGCAGCTTCCCCGGACAAGGGACGAACACCGGGGAGCTGTTTTTT.

This clone was detected once. J is TRBJ2-3 and V is TRBV19; D possibly corresponds to TRBD1 (5 bases). Trimming left V 7 bases short and J 2 bases short, with 10 bases between. This CDR3 region has 13 residues. Looked up from germline, CDR1 is LNHDA and CDR2 is SQIVND (reference sequence). In DNA, the CDR3 is TGTGCCAGTATTGACAGAGTCACAGATACGCAGTATTTT. This codes for CASIDRVTDTQYF. The full variable domain, its missing parts supplied by reference TRBV19 and TRBJ2-3, is DGGITQSPKYLFRKEGQNVTLSCEQNLNHDAMYWYRQDPGQGLRLIYYSQIVNDFQKGDIAEGYSVSREKKESFPLTVTSAQKNPTAFYLCASIDRVTDTQYFGPGTRLTVL.

This sequence joins TRBV7-6 and TRBJ1-3; tentatively, D is TRBD1 (6 bases). Germline assignment: CDR1 SGHVS and CDR2 FNYEAQ. The CDR3 loop spans 14 amino acids. The V end was cut by 3 bases, the J end by 4 bases, with 10 bases between. CDR3 region: CASSLTGPGNTIYF. The CDR3 DNA reads as TGTGCCAGCAGCTTGACAGGTCCGGGAAACACCATATATTTT.

The rearrangement links TRBV6-5 to TRBJ2-1; D gene uncertain. Trimming removed 5 bases from V and 7 bases from J, with 6 bases in between. Germline V lookup: CDR1 MNHEY, CDR2 SVGAGI. The CDR3 extends over 11 amino acids. The chain's CDR3 is CASSEINEQFF. CDR3 bases: TGTGCCAGCAGTGAGATAAATGAGCAGTTCTTC.

The chain combines TRBV7-9 with TRBJ2-7; a possible D gene is TRBD2 (6 bases). Germline V gene lookup returns CDR1 SEHNR and CDR2 FQNEAQ (reference sequence). CDR3 length equals 15 residues. V was shortened by 5 bases and J by 3 bases, with 17 bases between the two germline ends. The CDR3, as DNA: TGTGCCAGCAGCCCCCTGCGGGGAGATTACTACGAGCAGTACTTC. Residues: CASSPLRGDYYEQYF.

This sequence joins TRBV10-3 and TRBJ2-2, with D unclear. V lost 3 bases and J lost 0, with 11 bases in between. This CDR3 is built from 16 residues. Germline V lookup: CDR1 ENHRY, CDR2 SYGVKD. The CDR3 bases are TGTGCCATCAGTGACCGTGCGTCCGCGAACACCGGGGAGCTGTTTTTT. Its protein product is CAISDRASANTGELFF.

The chain recombines TRBV7-9 with TRBJ2-3; D unclear. The CDR3 is made up of 14 amino acids. Germline CDR1 SEHNR, CDR2 FQNEAQ (reference sequence). V was pared by 5 bases and J by 4 bases, with 13 bases between. The CDR3 DNA follows: TGTGCCAGCAGCCCACGAGGTATGGCAGATACGCAGTATTTT. Protein sequence: CASSPRGMADTQYF.

This clone was counted a single time. This chain joins TRBV5-1 and TRBJ2-7; TRBD2 is a possible D gene (5 bases). The germline V gene has CDR1 SGHRS and CDR2 YFSETQ. V shed 2 bases and J shed 2 bases, with 14 bases lying between them. The CDR3 totals 15 residues. In nucleotides, the CDR3 is TGCGCCAGCAGCTTTGAGGGCCCCACTCCCTACGAGCAGTACTTC. This sequence encodes CASSFEGPTPYEQYF. Together with reference TRBV5-1 and TRBJ2-7, the CDR3 gives the full variable domain: KAGVTQTPRYLIKTRGQQVTLSCSPISGHRSVSWYQQTPGQGLQFLFEYFSETQRNKGNFPGRFSGRQFSNSRSEMNVSTLELGDSALYLCASSFEGPTPYEQYFGPGTRLTVT.

The V gene is TRBV7-3, the J gene TRBJ2-2; D may be TRBD2 (5 bases). CDR1 is SGHTA, CDR2 FQGTGA, per germline. Trimming removed 2 bases at V and 2 bases at J, with 9 bases between. CDR3 length: 15 residues. CDR3 residues: CASSLGLANTGELFF. The CDR3 DNA sequence: TGTGCCAGCAGCTTAGGGCTAGCTAACACCGGGGAGCTGTTTTTT.

The gene calls are TRBV9 and TRBJ2-2; 13 bases are a match to TRBD2. There are 18 residues in the CDR3. Germline CDR1 reads SGDLS; CDR2 reads YYNGEE. J lost 4 bases, V lost 4 bases, and 10 bases had no gene match. CDR3 in DNA: TGTGCCAGCAGCCCGGAACTAGCGGGGGGGCGGGGCACCGGGGAGCTGTTTTTT. This encodes CASSPELAGGRGTGELFF.

The V gene is TRBV7-2, the J gene TRBJ2-7; 12 bases map to TRBD2. Looked up from germline, CDR1 is SGHTA and CDR2 is FQGNSA. The V gene end was trimmed by 6 bases and the J gene end by 4 bases; junction bases not matched to a gene: 10. The CDR3 is 16 residues long. In DNA form, the CDR3 reads TGTGCCAGCAGTTGGCTAGCGGGGGGGTCCTCATACGAGCAGTACTTC. It translates to CASSWLAGGSSYEQYF.

The gene calls are TRBV2 and TRBJ2-5, with 7 positions matching TRBD1. Germline V lookup: CDR1 SNHLY, CDR2 FYNNEI. Losses at the gene ends were 5 bases for V and 0 bases for J; bases not matched to a gene: 6. The CDR3 sequence is 15 residues long. The CDR3: CASSLTGQNQETQYF. The DNA for the CDR3 is TGTGCCAGCAGTTTAACGGGACAGAACCAAGAGACCCAGTACTTC.

The chain links TRBV5-1 to TRBJ1-1, with D unresolved. Germline CDR1 SGHRS, CDR2 YFSETQ. V lost 1 base and J 4 bases, leaving 8 bases between the germline ends. CDR3 length: 13 residues. The DNA of the CDR3 is TGCGCCAGCAGCTTGTTCGGGGTCACTGAAGCTTTCTTT. This codes for CASSLFGVTEAFF.

This chain joins TRBV25-1 and TRBJ2-1, with 8 bases identical to TRBD2. Germline V CDR1 and CDR2: MGHDK, SYGVNS. Unmatched junction bases numbered 6, after V lost 5 bases and J lost 0 bases. This CDR3 region has 16 residues. Here the CDR3 reads CASSRGGWSSYNEQFF. The DNA for the CDR3 is TGTGCCAGCAGTCGCGGGGGGTGGAGCTCCTACAATGAGCAGTTCTTC.

This rearrangement joins TRBV7-2 to TRBJ1-2, with D tentatively TRBD1 (6 bases). V was trimmed by 1 base and J by 2 bases, leaving 8 bases between them. The CDR3 has 14 amino acids. CDR1 is SGHTA, CDR2 FQGNSA, per germline. CDR3 amino acids: CASSLDRDNYGYTF. The CDR3 nucleotides are TGTGCCAGCAGCTTAGACAGGGACAACTATGGCTACACCTTC.

The chain has TRBV2 and TRBJ2-3, with 7 bases fitting TRBD2. Germline trimming cut 10 bases from V and 5 bases from J; bases unmatched to any gene: 6. Germline V lookup: CDR1 SNHLY, CDR2 FYNNEI. The length of the CDR3 is 12 residues. In DNA, the CDR3 is TGTGCCACCAGCGGGGAGGGAGATACGCAGTATTTT. Amino acid sequence: CATSGEGDTQYF.

This clone was seen a single time. J is TRBJ2-3 and V is TRBV9; TRBD2 matches 11 bases. Germline CDR1 reads SGDLS; CDR2 reads YYNGEE. The CDR3 is 14 amino acids. Losses at the gene ends were 4 bases for V and 6 bases for J; bases not matched to a gene: 4. The CDR3 here is CASSHSGGADTQYF. In nucleotides, the CDR3 is TGTGCCAGCAGCCATAGCGGGGGGGCGGATACGCAGTATTTT.

The chain is built from TRBV9 and TRBJ2-1; 7 nucleotides match TRBD2. The ends lost 8 bases at V and 8 bases at J; junction bases unmatched: 10. Germline V gene sequence: CDR1 SGDLS, CDR2 YYNGEE. The CDR3 spans 13 residues. The CDR3 nucleotides are TGTGCCAGTGCGGGGGTCCGTTTCTATGAGCAGTTCTTC. Translation gives CASAGVRFYEQFF. The variable domain in full, completed from reference TRBV9 and TRBJ2-1, reads DSGVTQTPKHLITATGQRVTLRCSPRSGDLSVYWYQQSLDQGLQFLIQYYNGEERAKGNILERFSAQQFPDLHSELNLSSLELGDSALYFCASAGVRFYEQFFGPGTRLTVL.

The rearrangement joins TRBV5-1 to TRBJ1-5; weak D call: TRBD1 (6 bases). V was trimmed by 0 bases and J by 4 bases, leaving 14 bases between them. The length of the CDR3 is 16 residues. Germline V CDR1 and CDR2: SGHRS, YFSETQ. The CDR3 coding sequence is TGCGCCAGCAGCTTGGATGGGGGCCTGAGTAATCAGCCCCAGCATTTT. This encodes CASSLDGGLSNQPQHF.

The chain employs TRBV7-3 and TRBJ2-2; the match to TRBD1 covers 11 bases. The CDR3 loop spans 15 amino acids. Germline V CDR1 and CDR2: SGHTA, FQGTGA. The J segment lost 6 bases and the V segment lost 0 bases, leaving 0 bases of the junction unmatched. CDR3 protein: CASSLTGQGAGELFF. In DNA form, the CDR3 reads TGTGCCAGCAGCTTAACGGGACAGGGGGCCGGGGAGCTGTTTTTT.

The rearrangement joins TRBV29-1 to TRBJ1-2; no clear D gene. CDR1 and CDR2 from the germline V gene are SQVTM and ANQGSEA. With 1 base removed from V and 6 bases from J, the gap between germline ends came to 9 bases. This CDR3 comprises 12 residues. CDR3 DNA: TGCAGCGTTGAAGCCCGCGTGAATGGCTACACCTTC. Translating gives CSVEARVNGYTF.